A selection of T cell receptor beta chains follows, all from one sample in a study of tumor and adjacent non-tumor tissue in lung cancer. TCRdb re-derived calls from the multiplex PCR reads in MiXCR, one entry per CDR3 protein. The table records 80,000 to 100,000 distinct CDR3 sequences, 80% of them present only once. Sequenced input: distant non-tumor lung tissue. The receptors stem from a man in his 60s with small cell lung cancer. Each CDR3 is given with its conserved first and last residue. The order of the fields is V gene, D gene, J gene, clone size, CDR3 DNA, CDR3 protein. A D gene is named only where the DNA matches it firmly. Only some rows state a clone size, as once, few, many or a class for expanded clones.

TRBV6-6	TRBD1	TRBJ1-3	many	TGTGCCAGCAGCCGACAGGGTCCTGGAAACACCATATATTTT	CASSRQGPGNTIYF
TRBV29-1	-	TRBJ2-2	-	TGCAACGTTGAGAGGGTGCCGGAAACCGGGGAGCTGTATTTT	CNVERVPETGELYF
TRBV6-6	-	TRBJ2-7	-	TGTGCCAGTAGTCCTGGACGTGACGAGCAGTACTTC	CASSPGRDEQYF
TRBV11-2	-	TRBJ1-6	-	TGTGCCAGCAGCATAGAAGGGCCCGACTATTCCCCCCTCCACTTC	CASSIEGPDYSPLHF
TRBV6-6	TRBD2	TRBJ2-7	-	TGTGCCATCCGGCAGCTTGCGGGAGGGAGCTCCTACGAGCACTACTTC	CAIRQLAGGSSYEHYF
TRBV28	-	TRBJ1-2	-	TGTGCCAGCAGTTTAGAGGTGTATGGCTACACCTTC	CASSLEVYGYTF
TRBV20-1	TRBD2	TRBJ2-1	many	TGCAGTGCTCTTCCGACTAGCGGGAGGATCGGTGAGCAGTTCTTC	CSALPTSGRIGEQFF
TRBV28	-	TRBJ1-6	-	TGTACCAGCAGTTCGGGAAGCTCCTATAATTCACCCCTCCACTTT	CTSSSGSSYNSPLHF
TRBV24-1	-	TRBJ2-1	-	TGTGCCACTAGTGATTTTGGTAGCGGACTTTACAATGTGCAGTTCTTC	CATSDFGSGLYNVQFF
TRBV18	TRBD1	TRBJ1-6	-	TGTGTCAGTTCACCGCAGGGGGCTAATTCACCCCTCCACTTT	CVSSPQGANSPLHF
TRBV7-6	TRBD2	TRBJ2-2	few	TGTGCCACTAACTACGGCGGGAGGAAGAACACCGGGGAGCTGTTTTTT	CATNYGGRKNTGELFF
TRBV6-1	-	TRBJ1-4	-	TGTGCCAGCAGTGTTATGACGGGAGGTGGTGAAAAACTGTCTTTT	CASSVMTGGGEKLSF
TRBV6-4	TRBD1	TRBJ1-2	-	TGTGCCAGCAGTGACTCGCCAGATACAGGGGCCGTCTATGGCTACACCTTC	CASSDSPDTGAVYGYTF
TRBV5-1	-	TRBJ1-6	few	TGCGCCAGCAGCCAGGACAGAGGCTGGTATTCACCCCTCCACTTT	CASSQDRGWYSPLHF
TRBV6-5	-	TRBJ1-1	-	TGTGCCAGCAGTTATAGGAGGCTAGAGACTGATGCTTTCTTT	CASSYRRLETDAFF
TRBV6-6	TRBD2	TRBJ2-7	-	TGTGCCAGCAGTTACGGGGGGGAGAGGAGTAACAAGCAGTACTTC	CASSYGGERSNKQYF
TRBV6-5	TRBD2	TRBJ2-3	-	TGTGTCAGCAGTTACCTGTCTAGCGGGAGTGGTACGCAGTATTTT	CVSSYLSSGSGTQYF
TRBV28	TRBD2	TRBJ2-1	few	TGTGCCACCAGGACTAGCGACGAAGGGAAGCAGTTCTTC	CATRTSDEGKQFF
TRBV4-2	-	TRBJ2-7	-	TGTGCCAGCAGCCAACATGGTATGGAGCAGTACTTC	CASSQHGMEQYF
TRBV6-5	-	TRBJ1-2	-	TGTGCCAGCAGAGTTGGGATATCTAACTATGGCTACACCTTC	CASRVGISNYGYTF
TRBV11-2	-	TRBJ2-7	-	TGTGCCAGTAGCTTAGATTCGAGTGGGAATTACGAGCAGTACTTC	CASSLDSSGNYEQYF
TRBV6-5	-	TRBJ1-6	-	TGTGCCATCAGTCACGGGGCTTATAATTCACACCTCCACTTT	CAISHGAYNSHLHF
TRBV5-1	TRBD2	TRBJ2-5	few	TGCGCCAGCAGCCCGACGGCTAGCGGGGAAGAGACCCAGTACTTC	CASSPTASGEETQYF
TRBV28	-	TRBJ1-3	-	TGTGCCAGCAGTTTAGTGTTAGGGTCCGGAAACACCATATATTTT	CASSLVLGSGNTIYF
TRBV4-2	TRBD2	TRBJ2-2	few	TGTGCCAGTAAACTAGCGGGAGATGATGGCGTTGAGCTGTTTTTT	CASKLAGDDGVELFF
TRBV4-2	TRBD1	TRBJ2-7	few	TGTGCCAGCAGCCAAGAGAGGGACAGCTCCTGCGAGCGGTACTTC	CASSQERDSSCERYF
TRBV29-1	-	TRBJ1-3	many	TGCAGCATACAGGTTGCCCACTCTGGAAACACCATATATTTT	CSIQVAHSGNTIYF
TRBV4-1	-	TRBJ1-2	-	TGCGCCAGCAGCCCATTTGGGACCTGGGCCCTTTATGGCTACACCTTC	CASSPFGTWALYGYTF
TRBV6-1	-	TRBJ1-6	-	TGTGTCAGCAGTGAGGCCGACGGGGAGACTTCACCCCTCCACTTT	CVSSEADGETSPLHF
TRBV4-1	-	TRBJ2-3	-	TGCGCCAGCAGCCAAGAGGGAACAGGTGTTCGGCCCCAGTATTTT	CASSQEGTGVRPQYF
TRBV6-5	-	TRBJ1-2	-	TGTGCCAGCAGTTATATGGGATGGTCAAGTCCCACCTTC	CASSYMGWSSPTF
TRBV6-6	-	TRBJ2-2	-	TGTGCCAGCAGTAGCTCGTACATCGGGGAGCTGTTTTTT	CASSSSYIGELFF
TRBV7-9	-	TRBJ1-5	many	TGTGCCAGCAGCAACGCCGGGCGCGGCAATCAGCCCCAGCATTTT	CASSNAGRGNQPQHF
TRBV10-3	-	TRBJ2-3	-	TGTGCCATCAGTAAGGATGGGGCATATACGCAGTATTTT	CAISKDGAYTQYF